These T cell receptor beta chains were read from a single sample in a study of blood T cell repertoires in COVID-19. Assay used: immunoSEQ multiplex PCR; TCRdb lists only in-frame clones, some missing. Altogether about 59,000 clones are present, more than 60% being singletons, with the ten largest covering about 15%. Sequencing was performed on peripheral blood. The receptors stem from a woman aged 70-85 years with acute or convalescent COVID-19. Each CDR3 is given with its conserved first and last residue. Fields, in order: D gene, J gene, V gene, clone size, CDR3 DNA, CDR3 protein. A D gene is named only where the DNA matches it firmly. For some rows the clone size is stated as once, few or many, or as a class when expanded; others skip it.

NA	TRBJ1-2	TRBV4-1	NA	TGCGCCAGCAGCCAAGAATGGGGCGGCTATGGCTACACCTTC	CASSQEWGGYGYTF
TRBD2	TRBJ2-3	TRBV4-1	NA	TGCGCCAGCAGCCTCCAGACTAGCGGGGGGGAGACAGATACGCAGTATTTT	CASSLQTSGGETDTQYF
TRBD1	TRBJ1-1	TRBV9	NA	TGTGCCAGCAGCCCTTGGACAGGGACAACTAACACTGAAGCTTTCTTT	CASSPWTGTTNTEAFF
TRBD1	TRBJ1-4	TRBV5-6	NA	TGTGCCAGCAGCCTGCCCGGGACAGGGTATGAAAAACTGTTTTTT	CASSLPGTGYEKLFF
NA	TRBJ1-1	TRBV5-5	NA	TGTGCCAGCAGCTTGGGGGCAGAAACACCAGAAGCTTTCTTT	CASSLGAETPEAFF
NA	TRBJ1-5	TRBV5-4	NA	TGTGCCAGCAGCTCGGACAGATCTAATCAGCCCCAGCATTTT	CASSSDRSNQPQHF
NA	TRBJ1-1	TRBV20-1	NA	TGCAGTGCTAAGCCCCGTTCTGCTTTCTTT	CSAKPRSAFF
NA	TRBJ1-2	TRBV3-1/TRBV3-2	NA	TGTGCCAGCAGCCCTGTAACCGGTCACTATGGCTACACCTTC	CASSPVTGHYGYTF
NA	TRBJ2-2	TRBV3-1/TRBV3-2	NA	TGTGCCAGCAGCCAATCAGTTGGGGGCCCGAACACCGGGGAGCTGTTTTTT	CASSQSVGGPNTGELFF
TRBD1	TRBJ1-4	TRBV4-1	NA	TGCGCCAGCAGACCAAAAACCGAGGGGGCTGGAAAACTGTTTTTT	CASRPKTEGAGKLFF
TRBD1	TRBJ1-5	TRBV15	NA	TGTGCCACCAGCAGAGATGGTAGGGGGCTTGGGAGCAATCAGCCCCAGCATTTT	CATSRDGRGLGSNQPQHF
TRBD2	TRBJ2-1	TRBV10-3	few	TGTGCCATCAGTGACCAACTAGCGGGAGGCAATGAGCAGTTCTTC	CAISDQLAGGNEQFF
NA	TRBJ1-6	TRBV6-5	few	TGTGCCAGCAGTCGGGGGGTGGGGTCACCCCTCCACTTT	CASSRGVGSPLHF
NA	TRBJ1-3	TRBV5-1	NA	TGCGCCAGCAGCTTGCAGGGACAAACAAGCTCTGGAAACACCATATATTTT	CASSLQGQTSSGNTIYF
TRBD2	TRBJ2-2	TRBV5-5	NA	TGTGCCAGCAGCTTGACCCAGCGGGGGTGGAACACCGGGGAGCTGTTTTTT	CASSLTQRGWNTGELFF
NA	TRBJ2-2	TRBV5-6	once	TGTGCCAGCAGCTTGGAATTTCTTGGCAGGCAGAACCCCGGGGAGCTGTTTTTT	CASSLEFLGRQNPGELFF
TRBD1	TRBJ2-7	TRBV3-1/TRBV3-2	NA	TGTGCCAGCAGTCCCGTTGACAGGGGTTTCTCCGAGCAGTACTTC	CASSPVDRGFSEQYF
TRBD1	TRBJ1-2	TRBV14	NA	TGTGCCAGCAGCCAAGTTACCTCAGGGGGCACGGTTGGCTACACCTTC	CASSQVTSGGTVGYTF
NA	TRBJ1-2	TRBV19	NA	TGTGCCAGTAGTCTCCTATGGGGTCGGAGGGACTATGGCTACACCTTC	CASSLLWGRRDYGYTF
NA	TRBJ1-3	TRBV3-1/TRBV3-2	few	TGTGCCAGCAGCGCCCGGCGGGCGGAAACCATATATTTT	CASSARRAETIYF
TRBD1	TRBJ2-5	TRBV5-4	NA	TGTGCCAGCAGCTTGGGACAGGGTTTGGAAGAGACCCAGTACTTC	CASSLGQGLEETQYF
TRBD1	TRBJ1-3	TRBV7-9	NA	TGTGCCAGCAGCCATCCCGGGACAGGACAAAACACCATATATTTT	CASSHPGTGQNTIYF
NA	TRBJ1-1	TRBV29-1	NA	TGCAGCGTTGATGACGGGGCTTTCTTT	CSVDDGAFF
NA	TRBJ1-1	TRBV13	many	TGTGCCAGCAGCTCGTCTGACAGGAAAGCTTTCTTT	CASSSSDRKAFF
TRBD2	TRBJ2-3	TRBV25-1	NA	TGTGCCAGCAGTGAATATCACGGCGGGGGGCCCCGCACAGATACGCAGTATTTT	CASSEYHGGGPRTDTQYF
TRBD1	TRBJ1-6	TRBV3-1/TRBV3-2	NA	TGTGCCAGCAGCCGGGGACAGGGTTATGTCTCGGGTTCACCCCTCCACTTT	CASSRGQGYVSGSPLHF
TRBD1	TRBJ1-2	TRBV10-3	NA	TGTGCCATCGACCCGAGCGGTCAGGGGGACGGCTACACCTTC	CAIDPSGQGDGYTF
TRBD2	TRBJ2-3	TRBV14	NA	TGTGCCAGCAGCCACACGGCGGCCGGCGGGGGAACAGATACGCAGTATTTT	CASSHTAAGGGTDTQYF
NA	TRBJ1-2	TRBV6-5	NA	TGTGCCAGCAGCAGTTCAGTCCGGGGCTATGGCTACACCTTC	CASSSSVRGYGYTF
NA	TRBJ1-1	TRBV19	NA	TGTGCCACCATCGACACCATGAACACTGAAGCTTTCTTT	CATIDTMNTEAFF
TRBD1	TRBJ1-1	TRBV27	NA	TGTGCCAGCAGTGGGCAGGGGGAACCTGAAGCTTTCTTT	CASSGQGEPEAFF
NA	TRBJ1-1	TRBV5-6	NA	TGTGCCAGCAGCGGACACCCCACTGAAGCTTTCTTT	CASSGHPTEAFF
NA	TRBJ1-3	TRBV6-4	NA	TGTGCCAGCAGTCCCGGTCGGACAGTTCCTCGTTGTTGTCCATTT	CASSPGRTVPRCCPF
TRBD2	TRBJ2-1	TRBV30	NA	TGTGCCTGGAGCCGACTAGCGGCCTACAATGAGCAGTTCTTC	CAWSRLAAYNEQFF
TRBD1	TRBJ1-1	TRBV6-6	many	TGTGCCAGCAGTTCAACAGGGGGCATTGTAAACACTGAAGCTTTCTTT	CASSSTGGIVNTEAFF
NA	TRBJ2-1	TRBV5-6	NA	TGTGCCAGCAGTTGGTTTGCGGGAAACTACAATGAGCAGTTCTTC	CASSWFAGNYNEQFF
TRBD1	TRBJ2-2	TRBV6-4	NA	TGTGCCAGCAGCGCACAGGGGGGAGGCACCGGGGAGCTGTTTTTT	CASSAQGGGTGELFF
TRBD1	TRBJ2-7	TRBV7-3	few	TGTGCCAGCAGCTTGGCGACAGGGCCCCCCTACGAGCAGTACTTC	CASSLATGPPYEQYF
TRBD1	TRBJ2-7	TRBV15	NA	TGTGCCACCAGCGCGGACAGGGAGGTCCACGAGCAGTACTTC	CATSADREVHEQYF
TRBD1	TRBJ2-7	TRBV7-3	NA	TGTGCCAGCACCTATACAGGGGACTCCTACGAGCAGTACTTC	CASTYTGDSYEQYF
TRBD1	TRBJ2-5	TRBV11-2	NA	TGTGCCAGCAGCCTAGGGGGCCGACAGGGGGCGCGTGAGACCCAGTACTTC	CASSLGGRQGARETQYF
TRBD1	TRBJ1-2	TRBV11-2	NA	TGTGCCAGCAGCCCTCGACAGGGGGCGGGGGGCTACACCTTC	CASSPRQGAGGYTF
TRBD2	TRBJ2-1	TRBV9	NA	TGTGCCAGCAGCGTAGCTGCTAGCGGGGGGGTATATGAGCAGTTCTTC	CASSVAASGGVYEQFF